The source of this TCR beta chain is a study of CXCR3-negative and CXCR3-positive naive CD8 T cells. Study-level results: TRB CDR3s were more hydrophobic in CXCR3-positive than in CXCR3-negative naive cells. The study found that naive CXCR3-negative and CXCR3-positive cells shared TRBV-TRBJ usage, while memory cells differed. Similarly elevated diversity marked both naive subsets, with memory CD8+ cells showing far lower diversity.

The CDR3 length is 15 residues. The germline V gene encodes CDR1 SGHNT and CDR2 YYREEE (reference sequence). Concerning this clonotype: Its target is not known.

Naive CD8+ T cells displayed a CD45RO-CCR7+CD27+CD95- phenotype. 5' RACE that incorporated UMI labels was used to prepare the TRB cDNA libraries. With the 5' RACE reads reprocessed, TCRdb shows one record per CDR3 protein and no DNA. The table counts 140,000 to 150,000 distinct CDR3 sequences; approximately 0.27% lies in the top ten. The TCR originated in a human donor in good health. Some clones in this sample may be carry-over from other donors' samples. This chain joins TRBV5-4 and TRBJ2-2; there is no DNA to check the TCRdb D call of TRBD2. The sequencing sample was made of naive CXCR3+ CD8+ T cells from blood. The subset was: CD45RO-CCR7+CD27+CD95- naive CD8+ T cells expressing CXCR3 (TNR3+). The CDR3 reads CASSLTGWGTGELFF.